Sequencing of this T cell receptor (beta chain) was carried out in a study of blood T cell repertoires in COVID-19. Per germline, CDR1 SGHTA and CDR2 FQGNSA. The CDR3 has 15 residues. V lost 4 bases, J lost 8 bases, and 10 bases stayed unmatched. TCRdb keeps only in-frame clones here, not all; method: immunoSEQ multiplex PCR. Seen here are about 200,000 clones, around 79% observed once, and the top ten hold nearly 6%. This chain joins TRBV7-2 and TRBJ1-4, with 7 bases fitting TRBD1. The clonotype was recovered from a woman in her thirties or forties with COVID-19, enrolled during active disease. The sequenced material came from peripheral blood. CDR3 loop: CASSSTGFDREKLFF. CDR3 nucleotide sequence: TGTGCCAGCAGCTCGACAGGGTTCGATCGGGAAAAACTGTTTTTT.